These T cell receptor beta chains were read from a single sample in a study of blood T cell repertoires in COVID-19. Repertoires were generated with immunoSEQ multiplex PCR, while TCRdb's copy carries only in-frame clones and drops some. This sample has roughly 250,000 clones, with 90% to 95% found just once. Sequences were obtained from PBMCs or T cells enriched from blood (not recorded which). The receptor set was obtained from a woman between 18 and 30 years old who had recovered from COVID-19. The CDR3 runs from the conserved cysteine through the conserved F or W. A D gene is named only where the DNA matches it firmly. Some rows mark clone size as missing; the rest say once, few, many or name a class of expanded clone.

abundance | j_gene | d_gene | v_gene | CDR3aa | CDR3nt
- | TRBJ2-1 | TRBD1 | TRBV7-9 | CASSSDRGISDEQFF | TGTGCCAGCAGCTCGGACAGGGGAATTAGCGATGAGCAGTTCTTC
- | TRBJ2-7 | - | TRBV11-3 | CASSPGVDEQYF | TGTGCCAGCAGCCCAGGGGTGGACGAGCAGTACTTC
- | TRBJ1-3 | - | TRBV19 | CASSIFSSSGNTIYF | TGTGCCAGTAGTATATTTAGTTCCTCTGGAAACACCATATATTTT
few | TRBJ2-2 | - | TRBV7-8 | CASSLERRSGELFF | TGTGCCAGCAGCTTAGAAAGGAGGTCCGGGGAGCTGTTTTTT
- | TRBJ1-2 | - | TRBV28 | CASSLGGAYGYTF | TGTGCCAGCAGTTTAGGGGGCGCCTATGGCTACACCTTC
- | TRBJ2-2 | - | TRBV7-3 | CASSPLRGTGELFF | TGTGCCAGCAGCCCACTCAGGGGCACCGGGGAGCTGTTTTTT
- | TRBJ1-2 | TRBD1 | TRBV28 | CASSFTGTDYGYTF | TGTGCCAGCAGTTTTACCGGGACAGACTATGGCTACACCTTC
- | TRBJ2-7 | - | TRBV7-2 | CASSLGADYYEQYF | TGTGCCAGCAGCTTAGGAGCGGATTACTACGAGCAGTACTTC
once | TRBJ2-1 | TRBD1 | TRBV6-5 | CASSLQGEAAVEQFF | TGTGCCAGCAGTTTACAGGGGGAGGCGGCGGTTGAGCAGTTCTTC
- | TRBJ1-3 | TRBD1 | TRBV6-6 | CASSSTGGGNTIYF | TGTGCCAGCAGTTCGACAGGGGGTGGAAACACCATATATTTT
- | TRBJ2-7 | TRBD1 | TRBV6-5 | CASSRGGTGAYEQYF | TGTGCCAGCAGTCGTGGGGGGACAGGGGCCTACGAGCAGTACTTC
- | TRBJ1-2 | - | TRBV7-2 | CASSLFVAGPSNYGYTF | TGTGCCAGCAGCTTATTCGTGGCGGGCCCCTCTAACTATGGCTACACCTTC
- | TRBJ1-4 | TRBD1 | TRBV27 | CASSSRDRANEKLFF | TGTGCCAGCAGTTCCCGGGACAGAGCTAATGAAAAACTGTTTTTT
once | TRBJ2-1 | - | TRBV18 | CASSPWQRDEQFF | TGTGCCAGCTCACCCTGGCAGCGGGATGAGCAGTTCTTC
- | TRBJ1-2 | - | TRBV3-1/TRBV3-2 | CASSQDYSNYGYTF | TGTGCCAGCAGCCAAGATTACAGCAACTATGGCTACACCTTC
once | TRBJ2-1 | - | TRBV4-1 | CASSLRDSNNEQFF | TGCGCCAGCAGTCTGCGGGACTCAAACAATGAGCAGTTCTTC
- | TRBJ2-7 | TRBD1 | TRBV19 | CASSDPGQGTLEQYF | TGTGCCAGTAGTGACCCGGGACAGGGGACCCTGGAGCAGTACTTC
- | TRBJ2-7 | - | TRBV7-8 | CASSSGRGRDNEQYF | TGTGCCAGCAGCTCCGGTAGGGGCAGGGACAACGAGCAGTACTTC
- | TRBJ1-5 | - | TRBV28 | CASSFAGAISNQPQHF | TGTGCCAGCAGTTTCGCAGGGGCGATTAGCAATCAGCCCCAGCATTTT
- | TRBJ2-7 | TRBD2 | TRBV9 | CASSVDGTSNYEQYF | TGTGCCAGCAGCGTAGACGGGACTAGTAACTACGAGCAGTACTTC
- | TRBJ1-1 | - | TRBV9 | CASSVEPRVETEAFF | TGTGCCAGCAGCGTAGAGCCCAGGGTAGAAACTGAAGCTTTCTTT
- | TRBJ2-7 | TRBD2 | TRBV9 | CASSSQLAGTYEQYF | TGTGCCAGCAGCTCCCAACTAGCGGGGACCTACGAGCAGTACTTC
- | TRBJ2-7 | - | TRBV28 | CASSPVDWSQSYEQYF | TGTGCCAGCAGTCCTGTTGATTGGTCGCAGTCCTACGAGCAGTACTTC
- | TRBJ1-1 | - | TRBV28 | CASSGQGSYNTEAFF | TGTGCCAGCAGCGGGCAGGGAAGTTATAACACTGAAGCTTTCTTT
- | TRBJ2-7 | - | TRBV9 | CASSVATGHEQYF | TGTGCCAGCAGCGTGGCGACAGGCCACGAGCAGTACTTC
- | TRBJ2-7 | TRBD1 | TRBV11-1 | CASSVQGQGVYEQYF | TGTGCCAGCAGCGTACAGGGACAGGGTGTCTACGAGCAGTACTTC
once | TRBJ2-7 | - | TRBV6-2/TRBV6-3 | CASSYDRAQYF | TGTGCCAGCAGTTACGATCGAGCGCAGTACTTC
- | TRBJ1-2 | - | TRBV19 | CASSIVGGSNYGYTF | TGTGCCAGTAGTATAGTGGGGGGGTCCAACTATGGCTACACCTTC
- | TRBJ1-5 | - | TRBV2 | CASTGGVGSQPQHF | TGTGCCAGCACTGGGGGGGTTGGGAGTCAGCCCCAGCATTTT
- | TRBJ1-2 | - | TRBV10-3 | CAITGGGYGYTF | TGTGCCATCACGGGAGGGGGCTATGGCTACACCTTC
- | TRBJ1-5 | - | TRBV7-2 | CASSFNQGLQPQHF | TGTGCCAGCAGCTTTAACCAGGGGCTACAGCCCCAGCATTTT
- | TRBJ1-2 | - | TRBV15 | CATSRGFAGDYGYTF | TGTGCCACCAGCAGAGGGTTCGCAGGGGACTATGGCTACACCTTC
- | TRBJ2-5 | TRBD2 | TRBV4-1 | CASSHRLAEEETQYF | TGCGCCAGCAGCCACAGACTAGCGGAAGAAGAGACCCAGTACTTC
- | TRBJ2-7 | - | TRBV27 | CASKTTGTYTSEQYF | TGTGCCAGCAAAACAACAGGAACTTATACGTCGGAGCAGTACTTC
- | TRBJ2-3 | TRBD2 | TRBV9 | CASSTHRGVPPDTQYF | TGTGCCAGCAGCACCCACCGGGGGGTCCCCCCAGATACGCAGTATTTT
- | TRBJ1-1 | - | TRBV18 | CASSPTLERGPNTEAFF | TGTGCCAGCTCACCAACGCTGGAGAGAGGTCCTAACACTGAAGCTTTCTTT
- | TRBJ2-5 | - | TRBV13 | CASSPNRPPETQYF | TGTGCCAGCAGCCCCAACAGACCCCCAGAGACCCAGTACTTC
- | TRBJ2-1 | TRBD2 | TRBV10-3 | CAISDTSGGYNEQFF | TGTGCCATCAGCGACACTAGCGGGGGGTACAATGAGCAGTTCTTC
- | TRBJ1-2 | - | TRBV4-1 | CASSQDLRGRDYGYTF | TGCGCCAGCAGCCAAGATCTACGGGGAAGGGACTATGGCTACACCTTC
- | TRBJ1-3 | TRBD1 | TRBV5-4 | CASSRDRSSGNTIYF | TGTGCCAGCAGCCGGGACAGGAGCTCTGGAAACACCATATATTTT
- | TRBJ2-3 | - | TRBV5-6 | CASSWRGSDTQYF | TGTGCCAGCAGCTGGCGGGGCTCAGATACGCAGTATTTT
- | TRBJ2-7 | - | TRBV24-1 | CATSQGSRDEQYF | TGTGCCACCAGTCAAGGGTCCAGGGACGAGCAGTACTTC
- | TRBJ1-5 | - | TRBV27 | CASSLEGQQPQHF | TGTGCCAGCAGTTTAGAGGGACAACAGCCCCAGCATTTT
- | TRBJ2-3 | TRBD1 | TRBV27 | CASSLRPGQGRDTQYF | TGTGCCAGCAGTCTGCGACCGGGACAGGGGAGAGATACGCAGTATTTT
once | TRBJ1-6 | TRBD1 | TRBV25-1 | CASSQTGIDNSPLHF | TGTGCCAGCAGTCAGACAGGGATCGATAATTCACCCCTCCACTTT
- | TRBJ1-1 | TRBD1 | TRBV7-9 | CASSLAATTQGRRTEAFF | TGTGCCAGCAGCTTAGCCGCGACAACACAGGGGAGGAGGACTGAAGCTTTCTTT
- | TRBJ1-4 | - | TRBV11-2 | CASSRGLNEKLFF | TGTGCCAGCAGCCGCGGGCTTAATGAAAAACTGTTTTTT
- | TRBJ1-5 | - | TRBV4-1 | CASSPFAGTGTPQHF | TGCGCCAGCAGCCCTTTCGCCGGGACTGGTACGCCCCAGCATTTT
- | TRBJ1-2 | - | TRBV19 | CASNKVFPAGQGTNYGYTF | TGTGCCAGTAATAAGGTTTTCCCGGCAGGTCAAGGGACAAACTATGGCTACACCTTC
- | TRBJ2-7 | - | TRBV10-3 | CAIKGGGQASGYEQYF | TGTGCCATCAAGGGGGGAGGACAGGCCAGCGGCTACGAGCAGTACTTC
- | TRBJ1-5 | - | TRBV18 | CASSQQQGYQPQHF | TGTGCCAGCTCACAACAACAGGGTTACCAGCCCCAGCATTTT
- | TRBJ2-5 | TRBD1 | TRBV27 | CASSFTGGAETQYF | TGTGCCAGCAGTTTCACAGGGGGCGCGGAGACCCAGTACTTC
- | TRBJ1-2 | - | TRBV20-1 | CSASLGTNYGYTF | TGCAGTGCTAGTCTAGGTACTAACTATGGCTACACCTTC
- | TRBJ2-3 | - | TRBV3-1/TRBV3-2 | CASSQDKGTDTQYF | TGTGCCAGCAGCCAAGACAAGGGGACAGATACGCAGTATTTT
- | TRBJ2-1 | TRBD2 | TRBV13 | CASSLGLAGYNEQFF | TGTGCCAGCAGCTTAGGACTAGCGGGATACAATGAGCAGTTCTTC
once | TRBJ2-5 | TRBD2 | TRBV13 | CASSLRSIAGGLETQYF | TGTGCCAGCAGCTTAAGGTCGATAGCGGGAGGGCTAGAGACCCAGTACTTC
once | TRBJ1-1 | TRBD1 | TRBV24-1 | CATSRDREAFF | TGTGCCACCAGTCGGGACAGGGAAGCTTTCTTT
- | TRBJ2-7 | - | TRBV9 | CASSVVPGEQYF | TGTGCCAGCAGCGTAGTGCCGGGCGAGCAGTACTTC
- | TRBJ2-5 | TRBD1 | TRBV3-1/TRBV3-2 | CASSLPDRGSEETQYF | TGTGCCAGCAGCCTTCCGGACAGGGGGTCGGAAGAGACCCAGTACTTC
once | TRBJ1-5 | - | TRBV24-1 | CATKWGGGNQPQHF | TGTGCCACCAAATGGGGGGGAGGCAATCAGCCCCAGCATTTT